These 32 T cell receptor beta chains came from one sample sequenced in a study of cytomegalovirus exposure and HLA in healthy donors. It was with 60 Vbeta and 13 Jbeta primers that the PCR ran. The protocol was immunoSEQ multiplex PCR, while the TCRdb copy is restricted to in-frame clones and leaves out a portion. There are some 130,000 clones in the sample; roughly four fifths occur only once, and approximately 3% lies in the top ten. The sequencing input was PBMCs. The receptors derive from a boy between 2 and 10 years old in good health and CMV-seronegative.

The genes are TRBV6-1 and TRBJ2-5, with D tentatively TRBD1 (5 bases). Germline-derived CDR1 and CDR2 are MNHNS and SASEGT. V was clipped by 0 bases and J by 5 bases, with 10 bases between them. The CDR3 covers 14 residues. The CDR3 here is CASSEARAEETQYF. The CDR3 nucleotides read TGTGCCAGCAGTGAAGCCAGGGCGGAGGAGACCCAGTACTTC.

The gene calls are TRBV19 and TRBJ1-5; D might be TRBD1 (5 bases). V was shortened by 5 bases and J by 5 bases, with 10 bases between the two germline ends. The CDR3 consists of 13 residues. CDR1 is LNHDA and CDR2 is SQIVND in the germline V gene (reference sequence). Written as DNA, the CDR3 is TGTGCCAGTAGTTTGATCAGGGATCAGCCCCAGCATTTT. This encodes CASSLIRDQPQHF.

This clone has a single count. The chain employs TRBV7-8 and TRBJ1-2; perhaps TRBD1 as D (5 bases). V was clipped by 0 bases and J by 4 bases, with 15 bases between them. The CDR3 spans 16 residues. Germline-derived CDR1 and CDR2 are SGHVS and FQNEAQ. The CDR3 coding sequence is TGTGCCAGCAGCTTAGCGAACAGGATTGAGGCCTATGGCTACACCTTC. Translating gives CASSLANRIEAYGYTF.

This clone has just a few counts. The V gene is TRBV6-6, the J gene TRBJ1-1; D perhaps matches TRBD1 (5 bases). Germline V gene sequence: CDR1 MNHNY, CDR2 SVGAGI (reference sequence). The CDR3 covers 15 residues. Trimming removed 0 bases at V and 1 base at J, with 9 bases between. CDR3 sequence (DNA): TGTGCCAGCAGTTACTCCGGCAGGGCGAACACTGAAGCTTTCTTT. Residues: CASSYSGRANTEAFF.

V and J are TRBV10-3 and TRBJ1-2; TRBD1 is a possible D gene (6 bases). V lost 3 bases and J 5 bases, leaving 19 bases between the germline ends. This CDR3 is built from 16 residues. Looked up from germline, CDR1 is ENHRY and CDR2 is SYGVKD. CDR3 coding DNA: TGTGCCATCAGTGACCGAACAGGGCCCGGGGGGTATGGCTACACCTTC. It is translated as CAISDRTGPGGYGYTF.

The chain links TRBV2 to TRBJ2-3; D call uncertain. Trimming left V 6 bases short and J 3 bases short, with 10 bases between. The CDR3 covers 13 residues. Germline V gene lookup returns CDR1 SNHLY and CDR2 FYNNEI. CDR3 loop: CASRLRGTDTQYF. The CDR3 nucleotides are TGTGCCAGCAGGCTTAGAGGTACAGATACGCAGTATTTT.

V is TRBV4-1 and J is TRBJ2-7; tentative D call: TRBD2 (5 bases). V was clipped by 4 bases and J by 3 bases, with 19 bases between them. The CDR3 length is 16 residues. Germline values: CDR1 MGHRA, CDR2 YSYEKL. As DNA, the CDR3 is TGCGCCAGCAGCCCCGCCCTCCCTTCTAGCAACTACGAGCAGTACTTC. The encoded protein is CASSPALPSSNYEQYF.

The CDR3 DNA follows: TGTGCCAGCACCCTGACTAGCAGGGCCTACGAGCAGTACGTC. Its translation: CASTLTSRAYEQYV. This rearrangement joins TRBV11-2 to TRBJ2-7; 7 bases fit TRBD2. J was trimmed by 2 bases and V by 7 bases; bases with no gene match: 8. The CDR3 sequence is 14 residues long. In germline, CDR1 is SGHAT, CDR2 FQNNGV.

Concerning this clone itself: Relative to the germline gene, one junction end is altered; a read error may explain this. CDR3 DNA: TGTGCCAGCAGCCCGATCCTTCCCCCGACTTCTGAGGCTTTCTTT. This encodes CASSPILPPTSEAFF. The chain combines TRBV7-9 with TRBJ1-1; unclear D gene. The length of the CDR3 is 15 residues. The germline V gene encodes CDR1 SEHNR and CDR2 FQNEAQ (reference sequence).

Written as DNA, the CDR3 is TGTGCCAGCAGCTTATGGGACAGTTTTGAGGAAAAACTGTTTTTT. Amino acids: CASSLWDSFEEKLFF. The V and J genes are TRBV7-9 and TRBJ1-4; 7 nucleotides align to TRBD1. The trim removed 2 bases at V and 8 bases at J, leaving 8 bases unmatched. Germline CDR1 is SEHNR and CDR2 is FQNEAQ (reference sequence). CDR3 length: 15 amino acids.

The genes are TRBV5-6 and TRBJ1-3, with D perhaps matching TRBD1 (6 bases). CDR1 SGHDT and CDR2 YYEEEE come from the germline V gene. The CDR3 totals 16 residues. Trimming stripped 4 bases from V and 3 bases from J, with 17 bases between. The CDR3 nucleotides are TGTGCCAGCAGCCGCCCCGGGGGGCTCAGTGGAAACACCATATATTTT. Protein: CASSRPGGLSGNTIYF.

This chain links TRBV5-6 with TRBJ2-2, with 7 nucleotides matching TRBD1. CDR3 length equals 15 residues. CDR1 is SGHDT and CDR2 is YYEEEE in the germline V gene. V was clipped by 4 bases and J by 1 base; unmatched bases: 4. The CDR3 DNA follows: TGTGCCAGCAGCCCGGGACAGAGGAACACCGGGGAGCTGTTTTTT. It specifies CASSPGQRNTGELFF.

The rearrangement joins TRBV7-2 to TRBJ2-7; tentatively, D is TRBD1 (5 bases). The CDR3 has 13 residues. V was shortened by 5 bases and J by 3 bases, with 11 bases between the two germline ends. From germline, CDR1 is SGHTA and CDR2 FQGNSA. Here the CDR3 DNA reads TGTGCCAGCAGCCCCAGGGTTGTCTACGAGCAGTACTTC. Translating gives CASSPRVVYEQYF.

CDR3: CAWMEGWNEQFF. Written as DNA, the CDR3 is TGTGCCTGGATGGAGGGGTGGAATGAGCAGTTCTTC. The V and J genes are TRBV30 and TRBJ2-1; possible D gene TRBD2, 6 bases. V lost 4 bases and J lost 7, with 11 bases in between. The CDR3 spans 12 residues. Germline V gene sequence: CDR1 GTSNPN, CDR2 SVGIG (reference sequence).

The rearrangement uses TRBV19 and TRBJ2-5; possibly TRBD1 for D (5 bases). CDR1 LNHDA and CDR2 SQIVND come from the germline V gene (reference sequence). V lost 9 bases and J lost 0, with 17 bases in between. The CDR3 is made up of 15 amino acids. The CDR3 DNA reads TGTGCCAGCGGAAGGGGTTGGGGTTACCAAGAGACCCAGTACTTC. Translated: CASGRGWGYQETQYF.

The rearrangement uses TRBV7-9 and TRBJ2-1; D uncertain. The CDR3 length is 15 residues. Trimming took off 0 bases at V and 2 bases at J, with 8 bases between the two ends. The germline CDR1 and CDR2 sequences are SEHNR and FQNEAQ (reference sequence). The CDR3 bases are TGTGCCAGCAGCTTAGCGGGCTGGACCTACAATGAGCAGTTCTTC. Protein product: CASSLAGWTYNEQFF.

This chain uses TRBV5-1 with TRBJ2-3, with 7 bases aligning to TRBD2. Germline assignment: CDR1 SGHRS and CDR2 YFSETQ. V lost 4 bases and J lost 4; bases outside the gene matches: 6. The CDR3 consists of 14 residues. This CDR3 is CASSPPRGADTQYF. Written as DNA, the CDR3 is TGCGCCAGCAGCCCCCCCCGGGGGGCAGATACGCAGTATTTT. The whole variable domain, filled in from reference TRBV5-1 and TRBJ2-3, reads KAGVTQTPRYLIKTRGQQVTLSCSPISGHRSVSWYQQTPGQGLQFLFEYFSETQRNKGNFPGRFSGRQFSNSRSEMNVSTLELGDSALYLCASSPPRGADTQYFGPGTRLTVL.

The count of this clone is one. The junction shows a germline mismatch at one end, possibly a read error. Other DNA sequences in this sample translate to the same CDR3. The chain employs TRBV2 and TRBJ1-2; 9 nucleotides line up with TRBD1. The CDR3 runs to 17 residues. CDR1 and CDR2 (germline): SNHLY, FYNNEI. CDR3 in DNA: TGCGCCAGCAGTTATCCGGACAGGGGATTAACTAACTATGGCTACACCTTC. Amino acids: CASSYPDRGLTNYGYTF.

This clone was seen a handful of times. The chain recombines TRBV5-8 with TRBJ2-3; a weak D match, TRBD1 (5 bases). Deletions cut 2 bases from V and 0 bases from J, with 10 bases between. Germline V gene data show CDR1 as SGHTS and CDR2 as YDEGEE. The CDR3 spans 15 residues. The CDR3 reads CASSFTGSSTDTQYF. The DNA of the CDR3 is TGTGCCAGCAGCTTCACAGGATCTAGCACAGATACGCAGTATTTT.

This clone has a handful of counts. The chain joins TRBV9 to TRBJ2-3; no firm D call. Germline CDR1 SGDLS, CDR2 YYNGEE. This CDR3 has 13 amino acids. The ends were cut back, 0 bases at V and 6 bases at J, with 8 bases in the middle. CDR3 DNA sequence: TGTGCCAGCAGCGTAGTCCCCGCGGATACGCAGTATTTT. Its translation is CASSVVPADTQYF.

The chain employs TRBV9 and TRBJ2-2; a possible D gene is TRBD1 (6 bases). V lost 4 bases to trimming and J lost 1 base, with 14 bases between them. Per the germline V gene, CDR1 is SGDLS and CDR2 is YYNGEE. CDR3 length: 16 residues. CDR3 residues: CASSSPRDMNTGELFF. In DNA, the CDR3 is TGTGCCAGCAGCTCTCCCCGGGACATGAACACCGGGGAGCTGTTTTTT. The full variable domain, in which reference TRBV9 and TRBJ2-2 provide the parts outside the CDR3, is DSGVTQTPKHLITATGQRVTLRCSPRSGDLSVYWYQQSLDQGLQFLIQYYNGEERAKGNILERFSAQQFPDLHSELNLSSLELGDSALYFCASSSPRDMNTGELFFGEGSRLTVL.

The chain has TRBV2 and TRBJ2-1; TRBD1 agrees at 12 bases. The germline CDR1 and CDR2 sequences are SNHLY and FYNNEI. J lost 9 bases, V lost 3 bases, and 6 bases had no gene match. CDR3 length: 15 amino acids. The CDR3 region is CASSDMGQGAGEQFF. The CDR3 DNA follows: TGTGCCAGCAGTGATATGGGACAGGGGGCAGGTGAGCAGTTCTTC. Variable domain in full (rest from reference TRBV2 and TRBJ2-1): EPEVTQTPSHQVTQMGQEVILRCVPISNHLYFYWYRQILGQKVEFLVSFYNNEISEKSEIFDDQFSVERPDGSNFTLKIRSTKLEDSAMYFCASSDMGQGAGEQFFGPGTRLTVL.

This chain links TRBV29-1 with TRBJ2-1; 9 nucleotides align to TRBD2. This CDR3 region has 14 residues. The germline CDR1 and CDR2 sequences are SQVTM and ANQGSEA. Trimming took 4 bases from V and 6 from J; bases not matched to a gene: 7. The CDR3 DNA is TGCAGCGTTGGAGGGGCGGGAGGGCCCAATGAGCAGTTCTTC. Translated, it gives CSVGGAGGPNEQFF.

The chain uses TRBV27 and TRBJ2-2; weak D call: TRBD1 (6 bases). The CDR3 totals 13 residues. Germline assignment: CDR1 MNHEY and CDR2 SMNVEV (reference sequence). The V end lost 5 bases, the J end lost 7 bases, and 11 bases lay between the germline ends. CDR3 in DNA: TGTGCCAGCAGTCTAAGGGGGAACGGGGAGCTGTTTTTT. This codes for CASSLRGNGELFF.

This clone was recorded only once. CDR3 loop: CASSDRDRDLRNQPQHF. In nucleotides, the CDR3 is TGCGCCAGCAGTGACCGAGACAGGGACCTTAGAAATCAGCCCCAGCATTTT. V and J are TRBV10-1 and TRBJ1-5; 7 bases fit TRBD1. This CDR3 has 17 amino acids. The V gene's germline CDR1 is WNHNN and CDR2 SYGVQD (reference sequence). Unmatched junction bases numbered 12, after V lost 3 bases and J lost 4 bases.

V usage is TRBV6-5 and J usage is TRBJ2-2; the D gene is possibly TRBD2 (6 bases). The germline V and J ends were trimmed by 2 bases and 3 bases, with 13 bases remaining between them. The CDR3 has 16 amino acids. CDR1 is MNHEY, CDR2 SVGAGI, per germline. CDR3 amino acids: CASSYGGLGDTGELFF. CDR3 DNA sequence: TGTGCCAGCAGTTACGGAGGGCTCGGGGACACCGGGGAGCTGTTTTTT.

J is TRBJ1-6 and V is TRBV6-1, with D possibly matching TRBD1 (5 bases). Trimming took 2 bases from V and 7 from J, leaving 9 bases between them. This CDR3 has 14 amino acids. From germline, CDR1 is MNHNS and CDR2 SASEGT. The CDR3 here is CASSEKGENSPLHF. DNA of the CDR3: TGTGCCAGCAGTGAAAAAGGGGAAAATTCACCCCTCCACTTT.

The chain uses TRBV21-1 and TRBJ2-5; TRBD1 is the table's D call, not checked against the DNA. TRBV21-1 is a known pseudogene. The CDR3 is made up of 14 amino acids. The DNA of the CDR3 is TGTGCCAGCAGCAAAACAGGGGGTAGAGAGACCCAGTACTTC. Encoded protein: CASSKTGGRETQYF.

This chain joins TRBV19 and TRBJ2-1, with D perhaps TRBD2 (5 bases). Between the trimmed V and J ends, which lost 5 bases and 9 bases, there was a span of 8 bases. CDR1 and CDR2 from the germline V gene are LNHDA and SQIVND (reference sequence). This CDR3 contains 11 residues. The CDR3 region has the DNA TGTGCCAGTAGTCTCCGGGGTGAGCAGTTCTTC. Translation gives CASSLRGEQFF.

CDR3 residues: CASSRSSGGRMYEQYF. The CDR3, as DNA: TGCGCCAGCAGCCGGTCCTCGGGGGGCCGGATGTACGAGCAGTACTTC. The rearrangement uses TRBV4-3 and TRBJ2-7, with D possibly matching TRBD2 (7 bases). From germline, CDR1 is LGHNA and CDR2 YSLEER. The V end lost 4 bases, the J end lost 4 bases, and 20 bases lay between the germline ends. The CDR3 runs to 16 residues.

The chain recombines TRBV18 with TRBJ1-1; 10 nucleotides line up with TRBD1. CDR1 KGHSH and CDR2 LQKENI come from the germline V gene. This CDR3 is 15 amino acids long. J lost 1 base, V lost 3 bases, and 2 bases had no gene match. CDR3 nucleotide sequence: TGTGCCAGCTCACCTTGGGACAGGGGGAACACTGAAGCTTTCTTT. Protein sequence: CASSPWDRGNTEAFF.

This sequence joins TRBV7-9 and TRBJ2-7; TRBD1 matches 7 bases. CDR1 and CDR2 (germline): SEHNR, FQNEAQ (reference sequence). With V trimmed by 6 bases and J by 7 bases, 9 bases remained unmatched. The CDR3 contains 13 residues. DNA of the CDR3: TGTGCCAGCAGTAATACAGGGGTGGGAGAGCAGTACTTC. Protein sequence: CASSNTGVGEQYF.